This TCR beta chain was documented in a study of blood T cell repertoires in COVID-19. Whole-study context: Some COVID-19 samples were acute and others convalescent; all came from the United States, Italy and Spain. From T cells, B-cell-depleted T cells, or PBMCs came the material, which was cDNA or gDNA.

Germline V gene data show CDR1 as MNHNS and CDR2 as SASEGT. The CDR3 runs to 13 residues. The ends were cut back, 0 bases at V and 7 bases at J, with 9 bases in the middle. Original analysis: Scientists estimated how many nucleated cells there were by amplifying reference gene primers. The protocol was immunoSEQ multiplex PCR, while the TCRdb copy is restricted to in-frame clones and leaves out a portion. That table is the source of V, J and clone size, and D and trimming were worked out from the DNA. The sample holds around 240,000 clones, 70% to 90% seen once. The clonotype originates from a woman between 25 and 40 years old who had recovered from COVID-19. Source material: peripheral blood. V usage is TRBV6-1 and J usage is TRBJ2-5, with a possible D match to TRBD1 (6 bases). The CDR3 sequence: CASSEATGLTQYF. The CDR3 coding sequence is TGTGCCAGCAGTGAAGCTACAGGGTTGACCCAGTACTTC.